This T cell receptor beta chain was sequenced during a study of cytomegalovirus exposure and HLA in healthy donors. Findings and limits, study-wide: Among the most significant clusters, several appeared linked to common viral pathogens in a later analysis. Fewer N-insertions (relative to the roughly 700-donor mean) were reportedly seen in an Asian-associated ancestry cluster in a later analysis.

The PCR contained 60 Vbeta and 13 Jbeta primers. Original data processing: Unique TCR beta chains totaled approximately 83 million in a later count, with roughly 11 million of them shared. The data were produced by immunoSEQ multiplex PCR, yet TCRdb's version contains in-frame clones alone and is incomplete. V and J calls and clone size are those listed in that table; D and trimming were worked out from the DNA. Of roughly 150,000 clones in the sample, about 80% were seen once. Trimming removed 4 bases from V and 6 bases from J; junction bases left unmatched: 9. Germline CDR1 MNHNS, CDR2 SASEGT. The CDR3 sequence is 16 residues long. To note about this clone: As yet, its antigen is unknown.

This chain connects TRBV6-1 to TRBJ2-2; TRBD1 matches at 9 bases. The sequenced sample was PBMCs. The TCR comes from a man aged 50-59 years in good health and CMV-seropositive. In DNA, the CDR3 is TGTGCCAGCAGTGGGGCCGGGACAGGGTCGTCCGGGGAGCTGTTTTTT. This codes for CASSGAGTGSSGELFF.